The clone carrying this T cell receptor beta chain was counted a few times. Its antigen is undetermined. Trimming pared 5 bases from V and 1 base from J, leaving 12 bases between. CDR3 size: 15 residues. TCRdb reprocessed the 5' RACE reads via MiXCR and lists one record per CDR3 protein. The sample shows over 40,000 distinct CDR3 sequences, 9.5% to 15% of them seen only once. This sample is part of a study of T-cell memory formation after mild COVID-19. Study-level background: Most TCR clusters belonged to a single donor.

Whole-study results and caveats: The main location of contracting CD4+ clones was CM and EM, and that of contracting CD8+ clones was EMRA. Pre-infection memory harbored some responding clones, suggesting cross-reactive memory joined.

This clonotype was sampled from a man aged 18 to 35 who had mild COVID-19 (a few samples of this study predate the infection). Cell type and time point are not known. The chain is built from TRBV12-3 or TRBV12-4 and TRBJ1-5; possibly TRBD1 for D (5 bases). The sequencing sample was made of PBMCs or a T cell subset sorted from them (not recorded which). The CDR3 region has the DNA TGTGCCAGCAGTCCTCCCGGGACCAGCAATCAGCCCCAGCATTTT. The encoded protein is CASSPPGTSNQPQHF.